This T cell receptor (beta chain) was profiled in a study of blood T cell repertoires in COVID-19. Study-level information: Some COVID-19 samples were acute and others convalescent; all came from the United States, Italy and Spain.

Under the authors' procedure: Quantification of nucleated cells was approximated via reference gene primer amplification. The assay was immunoSEQ multiplex PCR, and TCRdb's table has in-frame clones only and misses some. V and J calls and clone size are copied from that table; D and trimming were computed from the DNA. The data show 170,000 or so clones, approximately 86% seen once. CDR3 length: 15 amino acids. Trimming removed 1 base from V and 0 bases from J, with 9 bases in between. The germline gives CDR1 MGHRA, CDR2 YSYEKL. This sequence originates from a man aged 40-49 years with active or convalescent COVID-19. The specimen sequenced was peripheral blood. The rearrangement joins TRBV4-1 to TRBJ1-2, with D possibly TRBD1 on 5 matching bases. The CDR3, as DNA: TGCGCCAGCAGCCAAGTGACAGATTCTAACTATGGCTACACCTTC. Its translation is CASSQVTDSNYGYTF.